Listed here are 14 T cell receptor beta chains from one sample, sequenced in a study of shared clonotypes between healthy human individuals. Clones were sequenced by immunoSEQ multiplex PCR, and TCRdb holds only the in-frame ones, with some missing. The sample lists some 1.5 million clones, approximately 98% occurring once. The sequenced sample consisted of naive CD4+ T cells sorted from blood. Subset: CD45RA+ positively selected. The receptor set was obtained from a man aged 30 to 45 in good health.

This sequence joins TRBV7-9 and TRBJ2-2; possible D gene TRBD1, 5 bases. This CDR3 contains 16 residues. The germline V gene has CDR1 SEHNR and CDR2 FQNEAQ (reference sequence). The V and J ends lost 1 base and 4 bases respectively, with 13 bases between them. CDR3 DNA sequence: TGTGCCAGCAGCTTAGAATCAGGGTCCGGCACCGGGGAGCTGTTTTTT. Amino acid sequence: CASSLESGSGTGELFF.

V and J are TRBV5-1 and TRBJ2-3; TRBD1 aligns across 7 bases. Germline CDR1 SGHRS, CDR2 YFSETQ. The CDR3 runs to 17 residues. V lost 0 bases to trimming and J lost 2 bases; unmatched junction nucleotides: 9. The CDR3 DNA sequence: TGCGCCAGCAGCTTGGCCCCCACAGGGGACCTCACAGATACGCAGTATTTT. Protein: CASSLAPTGDLTDTQYF. The whole variable domain, filled in from reference TRBV5-1 and TRBJ2-3, reads KAGVTQTPRYLIKTRGQQVTLSCSPISGHRSVSWYQQTPGQGLQFLFEYFSETQRNKGNFPGRFSGRQFSNSRSEMNVSTLELGDSALYLCASSLAPTGDLTDTQYFGPGTRLTVL.

The CDR3 DNA follows: TGCGCCAGCAGCGGAACTAGCGGGGTCAATGAGCAGTTCTTC. Translated: CASSGTSGVNEQFF. This sequence joins TRBV5-1 and TRBJ2-1; 10 positions agree with TRBD2. The CDR3 has 14 amino acids. Trimming at V came to 4 bases and at J to 6 bases, leaving 4 bases not matched to a gene. The germline V gene encodes CDR1 SGHRS and CDR2 YFSETQ.

Only one count was recorded for this clone. V and J are TRBV27 and TRBJ2-1; possibly TRBD2 for D (5 bases). The germline gives CDR1 MNHEY, CDR2 SMNVEV (reference sequence). Trimming took 3 bases from V and 0 from J, leaving 12 bases between them. This CDR3 comprises 16 residues. CDR3 residues: CASSFSSRSSYNEQFF. DNA of the CDR3: TGTGCCAGCAGTTTTTCTAGCAGGAGCTCCTACAATGAGCAGTTCTTC.

This rearrangement joins TRBV19 to TRBJ2-3; 11 positions match TRBD2. CDR3 length: 14 residues. The germline V gene encodes CDR1 LNHDA and CDR2 SQIVND (reference sequence). Trimming took 5 bases from V and 3 from J; bases not matched to a gene: 1. CDR3 nucleotide sequence: TGTGCCAGTAGTCGACTAGCGGGGACAGATACGCAGTATTTT. Translating it yields CASSRLAGTDTQYF.

This rearrangement joins TRBV29-1 to TRBJ1-3, with a tentative D call TRBD1 (6 bases). Germline V gene sequence: CDR1 SQVTM, CDR2 ANQGSEA. The CDR3 consists of 14 residues. V lost 7 bases and J 4 bases, leaving 17 bases between the germline ends. This chain's CDR3 is CSAVIAGVGNTIYF. The CDR3 coding sequence is TGCAGCGCTGTCATCGCAGGGGTCGGAAACACCATATATTTT.

The chain employs TRBV7-9 and TRBJ2-3, with D unclear. CDR1 and CDR2 (germline): SEHNR, FQNEAQ (reference sequence). The CDR3 is 16 residues long. V lost 3 bases and J lost 2, with 15 bases in between. The CDR3 here is CASSFRGTLLTDTQYF. CDR3 sequence (DNA): TGTGCCAGCAGCTTCCGTGGTACCCTCCTCACAGATACGCAGTATTTT.

This clone was observed once. The V gene is TRBV7-8, the J gene TRBJ1-2; 7 bases match TRBD1. With 5 bases clipped from V and 10 bases from J, the junction kept 10 bases outside the gene matches. The CDR3 extends over 13 amino acids. Germline V CDR1 and CDR2: SGHVS, FQNEAQ. CDR3 sequence: CASSKYRDSAYTF. In nucleotides, the CDR3 is TGTGCCAGCAGCAAATACCGGGACAGCGCCTACACCTTC. Full variable domain (outside the CDR3, taken from reference TRBV7-8 and TRBJ1-2): GAGVSQSPRYKVAKRGQDVALRCDPISGHVSLFWYQQALGQGPEFLTYFQNEAQLDKSGLPSDRFFAERPEGSVSTLKIQRTQQEDSAVYLCASSKYRDSAYTFGSGTRLTVV.

This chain links TRBV28 with TRBJ1-1; weak D call: TRBD1 (6 bases). Trimming stripped 10 bases from V and 1 base from J, with 7 bases between. The germline gives CDR1 MDHEN, CDR2 SYDVKM. The CDR3 sequence is 11 residues long. CDR3 in amino acids: CATQGNTEAFF. CDR3 in DNA: TGTGCCACACAGGGGAACACTGAAGCTTTCTTT.

The chain recombines TRBV19 with TRBJ2-7; D assignment may be TRBD1 or TRBD2 (6 bases each). This CDR3 comprises 13 residues. The germline V gene has CDR1 LNHDA and CDR2 SQIVND (reference sequence). V was pared by 11 bases and J by 3 bases, with 17 bases between. For the CDR3, the DNA is TGTGCCTCCTCCGGGGGCAGAGGCTACGAGCAGTACTTC. Amino acids: CASSGGRGYEQYF.

The chain is built from TRBV5-1 and TRBJ2-3; TRBD1 might be the D (5 bases). Looked up from germline, CDR1 is SGHRS and CDR2 is YFSETQ. The CDR3 has 16 amino acids. V dropped 4 bases and J dropped 2 bases, with 17 bases sitting between them. CDR3 sequence: CASSRIQGEDTDTQYF. In nucleotides, the CDR3 is TGCGCCAGCAGCCGTATTCAGGGTGAGGACACAGATACGCAGTATTTT.

On this clone itself: One end of the junction fails to match germline, which may point to a read error. The V gene is TRBV30, the J gene TRBJ2-1, with D unclear. Per the germline V gene, CDR1 is GTSNPN and CDR2 is SVGIG (reference sequence). This CDR3 is built from 12 residues. CDR3: CARSVSYNEQFF. CDR3 nucleotide sequence: TGTGCCCGGAGTGTCTCCTACAATGAGCAGTTCTTC.

On this clone itself: This specimen includes other DNA sequences encoding the same CDR3. This rearrangement joins TRBV28 to TRBJ1-5; D is uncertain. CDR3 length: 12 residues. Per germline, CDR1 MDHEN and CDR2 SYDVKM. V lost 4 bases to trimming and J lost 4 bases, with 5 bases between them. CDR3 nucleotide sequence: TGTGCCAGCAGTTACGGGAATCAGCCCCAGCATTTT. Its translation is CASSYGNQPQHF.

The genes are TRBV5-1 and TRBJ2-1; 11 positions agree with TRBD1. The CDR3 has 18 amino acids. With 0 bases clipped from V and 7 bases from J, the junction kept 12 bases outside the gene matches. Germline V lookup: CDR1 SGHRS, CDR2 YFSETQ. The CDR3 here is CASSLDEYGTGGINEQFF. Here the CDR3 DNA reads TGCGCCAGCAGCTTGGACGAATACGGGACAGGGGGAATTAATGAGCAGTTCTTC.